This TCR beta chain was found in a study of beta chain features in type 1 diabetes (dated by TCRdb to 2016 to 2019). Study-level background: No differences in mean age, gender distribution, total cell number or subset yield were found between patients and healthy donors. Across all samples, 107,917,701 sorted cells were examined, and cell number per subset correlated strongly with RNA yield. In the study, recently diagnosed type 1 diabetes patients and matched healthy donors were compared on the TCRB repertoires of their sorted circulating CD4+ T cell subsets. Regulatory and stem cell-like memory subsets were isolated from only 8 patients and about eight healthy donors, whereas naive and central memory subsets came from all 28 donors. Study-wide findings and limitations: Because cDNA was sequenced instead of genomic DNA, highly expressing activated cells could be over-represented, though the groups showed no difference in activation or CD3 levels. PCR might favor shorter templates, but patient and control samples were amplified and corrected together, so any skew would affect both groups equally. The naive, central memory and regulatory TCRB repertoires appeared to resemble one another more closely among patients than among healthy donors. Patients with type 1 diabetes made fewer insertions and deleted more nucleotides at VDJ recombination sites, implying thymic rearrangement abnormalities. A moderate but significant shortening of TCRB CDR3 length was observed in type 1 diabetes patients in all four CD4+ subsets. Because small numbers of individuals were included in the HLA sub-analyses, any influence of HLA type on TCRB rearrangement was left unresolved.

A single peripheral blood draw of around 100 mL on average was collected from each donor into heparinised tubes. A BD FACSAria II and a panel including CD45RO, CCR7, CD25, CD127, CD95 and CD27 were used to sort naive, central memory, regulatory and stem cell-like memory CD4+ T cells. Every sorted population had a purity above 95%. PBMCs were isolated right away by Lymphoprep density gradient centrifugation and were stained directly, without culture. So that batch effects would be minimized, each experiment stained and sorted samples in pairs, pairing one healthy donor with one patient. In this sample, this clone turned up a few times. It has no known antigen specificity. No base quality information exists; no much larger clone differs at one position. The entire amount of isolated RNA was reverse transcribed using the High Capacity cDNA Reverse Transcription Kit, so the sequenced TCRB transcripts were expressed ones. Deep immunoSEQ sequencing was applied to naive, central memory and regulatory T cell samples, giving an average of around 4 million total reads per sample. Sorted cells were lysed in RLT buffer, and RNA was extracted using DNase-treated RNeasy Micro or Mini kits according to cell number. Each cell subset was processed separately to prevent cross-contamination, with patient and healthy donor samples processed together. TCRB sequences were amplified from cDNA with the immunoSEQ multiplex PCR, producing 87-bp fragments spanning the CDR3 region. Amplicons were sequenced on the Illumina HiSeq platform. The study's own analysis went as follows. PCR bias was corrected computationally using synthetic template baselines, and reads within Hamming distance 2 were collapsed, with unmergeable singletons discarded. Reads were aligned against IMGT so that V, D and J genes, CDR3 length and insertions or deletions at six rearrangement sites could be assigned. Clonotype counts were normalized to sorted cell number within each subset before computing true diversity and Gini coefficients with the tcR R package. The overlap coefficient, calculated on TCRB nucleotide sequences, was used to quantify repertoire sharing. Out-of-frame TCRB sequences from naive cells were analyzed as a proxy for the pre-selection repertoire. As stored in TCRdb, this immuneACCESS dataset retains in-frame rearrangements with V and J assigned. A fraction of the clones does not appear; measured against another copy, unresolved V genes explain less than half of the discrepancy, and the remainder lacks a known reason. V and J calls plus clone size are reproduced from that table; the DNA served to infer D and trimming. This sample has some 290,000 clones in its table, and 20% to 25% of those were observed once. 0.012% of the sample goes to the ten largest clones.

Per the germline V gene, SGHTA is the CDR1 and FQGTGA is the CDR2. A distance of 11 bases separates the germline ends of V and J, which lose 5 bases and 4 bases respectively. From its cysteine to its phenylalanine, the CDR3 spans 14 amino acids. Only CDR3 DNA is held: 42 bases, read in frame from base 1. In this chain, TRBV7-3 is recombined with TRBJ2-2; D gene: possibly TRBD2, on 6 matching bases. The source of this sequence is a woman in her twenties or thirties with type 1 diabetes. Sequencing was done on a sample of naive CD4+ T cells from blood. The cell subset or site label of this sample denotes: true naive CD4+ T cells. At the DNA level, the sequence is TGTGCCAGCAGCATCGGGAGTTCCACCGGGGAGCTGTTTTTT. The resulting protein is CASSIGSSTGELFF.